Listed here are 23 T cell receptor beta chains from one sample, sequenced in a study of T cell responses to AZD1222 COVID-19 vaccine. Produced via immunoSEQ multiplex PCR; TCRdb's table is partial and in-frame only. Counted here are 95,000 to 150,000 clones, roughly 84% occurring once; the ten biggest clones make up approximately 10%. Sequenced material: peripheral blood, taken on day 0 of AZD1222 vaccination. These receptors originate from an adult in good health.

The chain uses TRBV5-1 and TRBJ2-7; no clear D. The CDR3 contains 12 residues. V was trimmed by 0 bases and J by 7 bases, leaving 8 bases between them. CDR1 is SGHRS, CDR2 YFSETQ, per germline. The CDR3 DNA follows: TGCGCCAGCAGCTTGGATCGCAGGGAGCAGTACTTC. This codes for CASSLDRREQYF.

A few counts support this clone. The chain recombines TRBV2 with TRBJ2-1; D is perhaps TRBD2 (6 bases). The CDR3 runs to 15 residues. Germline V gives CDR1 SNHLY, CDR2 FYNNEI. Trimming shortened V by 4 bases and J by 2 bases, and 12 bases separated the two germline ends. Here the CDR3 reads CASSAERAPYNEQFF. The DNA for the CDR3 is TGTGCCAGCAGTGCAGAGCGGGCTCCCTACAATGAGCAGTTCTTC.

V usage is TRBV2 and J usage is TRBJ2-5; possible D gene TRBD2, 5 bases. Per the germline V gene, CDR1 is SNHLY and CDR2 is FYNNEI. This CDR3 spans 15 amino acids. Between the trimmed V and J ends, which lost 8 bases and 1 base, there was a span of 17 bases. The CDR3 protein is CASGVDSALQETQYF. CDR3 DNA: TGTGCCAGCGGGGTTGATAGCGCCCTCCAAGAGACCCAGTACTTC.

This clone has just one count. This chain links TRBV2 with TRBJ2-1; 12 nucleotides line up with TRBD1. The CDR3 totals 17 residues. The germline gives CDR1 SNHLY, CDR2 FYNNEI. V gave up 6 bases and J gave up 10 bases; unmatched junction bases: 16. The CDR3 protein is CASRRGGGTGGFREQFF. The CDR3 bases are TGTGCCAGCAGAAGAGGGGGAGGGACAGGGGGCTTCCGAGAGCAGTTCTTC.

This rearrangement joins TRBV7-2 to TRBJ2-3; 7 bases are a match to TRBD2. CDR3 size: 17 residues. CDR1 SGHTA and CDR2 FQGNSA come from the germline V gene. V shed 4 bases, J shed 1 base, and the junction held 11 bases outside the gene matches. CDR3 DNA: TGTGCCAGCAGCTCCATGGGAGAAGCGGGACGCACAGATACGCAGTATTTT. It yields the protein CASSSMGEAGRTDTQYF.

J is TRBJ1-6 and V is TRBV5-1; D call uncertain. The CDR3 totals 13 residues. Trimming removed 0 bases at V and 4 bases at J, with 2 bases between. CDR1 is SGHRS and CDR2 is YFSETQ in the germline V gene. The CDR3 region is CASSLGYNSPLHF. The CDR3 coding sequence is TGCGCCAGCAGCTTGGGATATAATTCACCCCTCCACTTT. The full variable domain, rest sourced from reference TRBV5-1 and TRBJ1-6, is KAGVTQTPRYLIKTRGQQVTLSCSPISGHRSVSWYQQTPGQGLQFLFEYFSETQRNKGNFPGRFSGRQFSNSRSEMNVSTLELGDSALYLCASSLGYNSPLHFGNGTRLTVT.

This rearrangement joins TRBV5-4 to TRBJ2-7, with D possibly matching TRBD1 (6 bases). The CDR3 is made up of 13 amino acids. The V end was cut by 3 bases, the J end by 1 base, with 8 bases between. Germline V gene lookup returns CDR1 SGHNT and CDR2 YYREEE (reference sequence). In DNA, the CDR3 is TGTGCCAGCAGCTCGACAGGATCCTACGAGCAGTACTTC. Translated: CASSSTGSYEQYF.

CDR3 region: CASSPDVRTQYF. In nucleotides, the CDR3 is TGTGCCAGCAGTCCCGACGTCCGTACGCAGTATTTT. The chain is built from TRBV6-5 and TRBJ2-3; D unresolved. CDR1 and CDR2 from the germline V gene are MNHEY and SVGAGI. Deletions cut 5 bases from V and 8 bases from J, with 11 bases between. The CDR3 sequence is 12 residues long.

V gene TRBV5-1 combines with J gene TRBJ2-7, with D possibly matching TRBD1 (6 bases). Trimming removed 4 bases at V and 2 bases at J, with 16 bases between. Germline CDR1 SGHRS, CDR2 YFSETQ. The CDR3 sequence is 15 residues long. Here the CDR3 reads CASSRNRDITYEQYF. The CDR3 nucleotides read TGCGCCAGCAGCCGGAACCGGGACATAACCTACGAGCAGTACTTC. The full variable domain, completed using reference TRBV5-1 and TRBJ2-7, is KAGVTQTPRYLIKTRGQQVTLSCSPISGHRSVSWYQQTPGQGLQFLFEYFSETQRNKGNFPGRFSGRQFSNSRSEMNVSTLELGDSALYLCASSRNRDITYEQYFGPGTRLTVT.

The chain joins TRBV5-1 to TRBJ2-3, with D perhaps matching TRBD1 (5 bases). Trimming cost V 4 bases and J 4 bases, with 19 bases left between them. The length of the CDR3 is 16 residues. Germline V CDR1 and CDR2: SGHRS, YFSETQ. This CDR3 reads CASSPGLGPLSDTQYF. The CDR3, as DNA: TGCGCCAGCAGCCCAGGGCTAGGACCCCTGTCAGATACGCAGTATTTT.

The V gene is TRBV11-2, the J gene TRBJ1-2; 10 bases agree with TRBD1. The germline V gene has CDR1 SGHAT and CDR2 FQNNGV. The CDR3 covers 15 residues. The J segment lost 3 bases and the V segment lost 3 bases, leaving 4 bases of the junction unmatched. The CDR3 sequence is CASSFLGQGHYGYTF. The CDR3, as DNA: TGTGCCAGCAGCTTCCTGGGACAGGGGCACTATGGCTACACCTTC.

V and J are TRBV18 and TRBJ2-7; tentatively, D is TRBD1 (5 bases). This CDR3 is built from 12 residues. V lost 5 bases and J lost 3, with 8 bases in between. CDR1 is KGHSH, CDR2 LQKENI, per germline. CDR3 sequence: CASSVDSYEQYF. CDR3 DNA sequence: TGTGCCAGCTCAGTCGACAGCTACGAGCAGTACTTC.

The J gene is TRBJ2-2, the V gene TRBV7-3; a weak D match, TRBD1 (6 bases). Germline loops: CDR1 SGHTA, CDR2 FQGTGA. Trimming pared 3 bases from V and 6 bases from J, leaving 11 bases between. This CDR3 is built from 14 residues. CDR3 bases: TGTGCCAGCAGCTTGGTGGGGGCCGCCGGGGAGCTGTTTTTT. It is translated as CASSLVGAAGELFF.

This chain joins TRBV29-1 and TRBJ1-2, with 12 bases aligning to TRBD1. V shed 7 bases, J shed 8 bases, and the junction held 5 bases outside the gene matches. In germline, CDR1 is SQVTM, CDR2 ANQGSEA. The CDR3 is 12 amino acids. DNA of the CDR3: TGCAGCGGCGGGACAGGGGGCGCGGGCTACACCTTC. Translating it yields CSGGTGGAGYTF. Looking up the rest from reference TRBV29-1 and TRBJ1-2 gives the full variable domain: SAVISQKPSRDICQRGTSLTIQCQVDSQVTMMFWYRQQPGQSLTLIATANQGSEATYESGFVIDKFPISRPNLTFSTLTVSNMSPEDSSIYLCSGGTGGAGYTFGSGTRLTVV.

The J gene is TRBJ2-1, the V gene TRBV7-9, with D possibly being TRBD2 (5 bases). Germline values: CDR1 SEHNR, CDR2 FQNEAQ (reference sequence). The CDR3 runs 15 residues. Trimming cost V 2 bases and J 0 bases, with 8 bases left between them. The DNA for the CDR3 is TGTGCCAGCAGCTTAATTGGGAGCTCCTACAATGAGCAGTTCTTC. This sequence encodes CASSLIGSSYNEQFF.

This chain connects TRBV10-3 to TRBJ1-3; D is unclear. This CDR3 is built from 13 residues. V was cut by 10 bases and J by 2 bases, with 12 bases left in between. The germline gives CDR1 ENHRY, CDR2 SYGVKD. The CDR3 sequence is CATLDLTGNTIYF. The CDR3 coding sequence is TGTGCCACCTTGGACCTGACTGGAAACACCATATATTTT.

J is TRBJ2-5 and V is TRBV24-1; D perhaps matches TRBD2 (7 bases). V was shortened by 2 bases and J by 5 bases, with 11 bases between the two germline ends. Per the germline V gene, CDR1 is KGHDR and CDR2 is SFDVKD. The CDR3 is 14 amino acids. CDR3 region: CATSDWGGKETQYF. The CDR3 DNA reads TGTGCCACCAGTGATTGGGGGGGCAAGGAGACCCAGTACTTC.

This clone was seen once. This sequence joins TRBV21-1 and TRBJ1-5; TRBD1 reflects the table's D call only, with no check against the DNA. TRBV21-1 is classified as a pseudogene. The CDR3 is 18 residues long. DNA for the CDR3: TGTGCCAGCAGGGAAGGGGGCGCTAAATTGCAGGGTCGCCAGCCCCAGCATTTT. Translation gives CASREGGAKLQGRQPQHF.

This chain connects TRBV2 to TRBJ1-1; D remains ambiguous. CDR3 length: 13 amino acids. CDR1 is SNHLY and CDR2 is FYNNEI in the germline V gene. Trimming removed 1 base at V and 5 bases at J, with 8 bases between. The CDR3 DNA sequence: TGTGCCAGCAGTGAAGAACAGAGGACTGAAGCTTTCTTT. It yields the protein CASSEEQRTEAFF.

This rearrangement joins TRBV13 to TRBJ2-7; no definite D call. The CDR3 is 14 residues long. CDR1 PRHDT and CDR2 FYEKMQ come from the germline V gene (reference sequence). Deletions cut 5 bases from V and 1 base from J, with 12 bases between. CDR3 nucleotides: TGTGCCAGCAGCCACACGGAGCAATCCTACGAGCAGTACTTC. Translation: CASSHTEQSYEQYF.

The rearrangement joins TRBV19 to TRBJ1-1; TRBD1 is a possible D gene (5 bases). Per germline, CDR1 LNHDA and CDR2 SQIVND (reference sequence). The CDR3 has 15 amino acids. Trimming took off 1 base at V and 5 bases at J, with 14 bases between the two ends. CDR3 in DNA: TGTGCCAGTAGTATAGGGCCCCAGCGGGGGACTGAAGCTTTCTTT. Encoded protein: CASSIGPQRGTEAFF.

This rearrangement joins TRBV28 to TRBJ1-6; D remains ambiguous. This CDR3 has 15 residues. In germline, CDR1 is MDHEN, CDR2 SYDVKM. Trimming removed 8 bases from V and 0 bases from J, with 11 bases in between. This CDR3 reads CASHSASSYNSPLHF. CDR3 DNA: TGTGCCAGCCATTCTGCTAGCTCCTATAATTCACCCCTCCACTTT.

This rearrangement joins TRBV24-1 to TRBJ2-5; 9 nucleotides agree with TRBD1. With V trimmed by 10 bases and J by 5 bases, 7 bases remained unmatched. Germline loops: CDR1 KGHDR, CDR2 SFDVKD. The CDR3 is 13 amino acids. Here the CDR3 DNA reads TGTGCCACGGCCGGGGACAGGGATGAGACCCAGTACTTC. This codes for CATAGDRDETQYF.